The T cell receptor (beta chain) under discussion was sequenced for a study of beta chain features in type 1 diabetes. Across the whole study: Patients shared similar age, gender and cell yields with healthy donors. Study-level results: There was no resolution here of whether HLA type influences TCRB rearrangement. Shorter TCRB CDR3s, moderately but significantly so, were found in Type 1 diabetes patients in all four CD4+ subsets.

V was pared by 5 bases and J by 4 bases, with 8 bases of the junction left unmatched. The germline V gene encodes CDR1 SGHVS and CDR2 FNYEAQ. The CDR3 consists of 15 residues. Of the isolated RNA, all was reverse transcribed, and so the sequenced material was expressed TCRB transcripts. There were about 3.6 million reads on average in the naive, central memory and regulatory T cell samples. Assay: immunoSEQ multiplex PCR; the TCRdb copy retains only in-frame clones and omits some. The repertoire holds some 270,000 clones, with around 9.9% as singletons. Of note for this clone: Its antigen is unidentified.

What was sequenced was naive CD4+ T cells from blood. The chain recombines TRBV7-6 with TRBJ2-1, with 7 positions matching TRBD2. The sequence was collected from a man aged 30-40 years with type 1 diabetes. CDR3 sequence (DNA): TGTGCCAGCAGCGATGGACACGGGGGGTACAATGAGCAGTTCTTC. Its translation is CASSDGHGGYNEQFF. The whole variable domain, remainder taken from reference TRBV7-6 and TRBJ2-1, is GAGVSQSPRYKVTKRGQDVALRCDPISGHVSLYWYRQALGQGPEFLTYFNYEAQQDKSGLPNDRFSAERPEGSISTLTIQRTEQRDSAMYRCASSDGHGGYNEQFFGPGTRLTVL.